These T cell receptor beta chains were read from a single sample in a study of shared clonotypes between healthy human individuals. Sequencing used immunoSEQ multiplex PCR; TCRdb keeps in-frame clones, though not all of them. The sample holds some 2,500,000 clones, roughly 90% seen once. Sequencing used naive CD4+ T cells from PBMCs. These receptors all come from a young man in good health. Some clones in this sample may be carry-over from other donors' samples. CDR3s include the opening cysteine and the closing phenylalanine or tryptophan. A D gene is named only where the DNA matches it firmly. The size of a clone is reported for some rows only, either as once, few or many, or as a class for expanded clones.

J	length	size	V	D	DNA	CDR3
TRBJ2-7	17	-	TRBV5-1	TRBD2	TGCGCCAGCAGCCCGGGACTAGCGGGAGGACTCTCCTACGAGCAGTACTTC	CASSPGLAGGLSYEQYF
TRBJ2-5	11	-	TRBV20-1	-	TGCAGTGCCTTCAGGGAAGAGACCCAGTACTTC	CSAFREETQYF
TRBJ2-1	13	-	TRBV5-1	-	TGCGCCAGCAGCTTAATGTGGTCGCGGGAGCAGTTCTTC	CASSLMWSREQFF
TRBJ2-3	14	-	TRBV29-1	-	TGCAGCGTGTCTACCGGGAGTACCACAGATACGCAGTATTTT	CSVSTGSTTDTQYF
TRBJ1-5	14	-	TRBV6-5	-	TGTGCCAGCAGTTACTCCGTCCGGAATCAGCCCCAGCATTTT	CASSYSVRNQPQHF
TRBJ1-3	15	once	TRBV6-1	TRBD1	TGTGCCAGCAGCGAAGACGGCAGGGGGCTATACACCATATATTTT	CASSEDGRGLYTIYF
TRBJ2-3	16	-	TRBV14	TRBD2	TGTGCCAGCAGCCCCCAGGGCGGGAGTCATACAGATACGCAGTATTTT	CASSPQGGSHTDTQYF
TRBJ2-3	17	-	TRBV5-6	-	TGTGCCAGCAGCTTGGGGACCGGGAGTCGAAGCACAGATACGCAGTATTTT	CASSLGTGSRSTDTQYF
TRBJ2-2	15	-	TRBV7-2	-	TGTGCCAGCAGCTCCCGGAGGTATGGGTCCGGGGAGCTGTTTTTT	CASSSRRYGSGELFF
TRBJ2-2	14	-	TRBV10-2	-	TGCGCCAGCAAGCTAGGTGGGGACACCGGGGAGCTGTTTTTT	CASKLGGDTGELFF
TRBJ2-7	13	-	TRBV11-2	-	TGTGCCAGCAGCTACCGCAGGGGCTACGAGCAGTACTTC	CASSYRRGYEQYF
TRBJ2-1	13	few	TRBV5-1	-	TGCGCCAGCAGCTTGGGTTGGGGGAATGAGCAGTTCTTC	CASSLGWGNEQFF
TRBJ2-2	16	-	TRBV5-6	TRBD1	TGTGCCAGCAGCTTACTGGGACAGGGATACACCGGGGAGCTGTTTTTT	CASSLLGQGYTGELFF
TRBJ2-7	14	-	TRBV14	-	TGTGCCAGCAGCCAAGCTCGGGGATGGTACGAGCAGTACTTC	CASSQARGWYEQYF
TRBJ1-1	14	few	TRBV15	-	TGTGCCACCAGCAGAGACAGGCTGAACACTGAAGCTTTCTTT	CATSRDRLNTEAFF
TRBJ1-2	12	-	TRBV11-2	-	TGTGCCAGCAGGGTCGGCGTCTATGGCTACACCTTC	CASRVGVYGYTF
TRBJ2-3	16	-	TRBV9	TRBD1	TGTGCCAGCAGCGTACAAGTCGGGACAGGAGCAGATACGCAGTATTTT	CASSVQVGTGADTQYF
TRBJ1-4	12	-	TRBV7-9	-	TGTGCCATACAGGGCGATAATGAAAAACTGTTTTTT	CAIQGDNEKLFF
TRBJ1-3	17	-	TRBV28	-	TGTGCCAGCAGTTTATCCCCCGGACGGGACTCTGGAAACACCATATATTTT	CASSLSPGRDSGNTIYF
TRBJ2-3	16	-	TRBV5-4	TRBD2	TGTGCCAGCAGCTCGTATCTAGCGGCTAGCACAGATACGCAGTATTTT	CASSSYLAASTDTQYF